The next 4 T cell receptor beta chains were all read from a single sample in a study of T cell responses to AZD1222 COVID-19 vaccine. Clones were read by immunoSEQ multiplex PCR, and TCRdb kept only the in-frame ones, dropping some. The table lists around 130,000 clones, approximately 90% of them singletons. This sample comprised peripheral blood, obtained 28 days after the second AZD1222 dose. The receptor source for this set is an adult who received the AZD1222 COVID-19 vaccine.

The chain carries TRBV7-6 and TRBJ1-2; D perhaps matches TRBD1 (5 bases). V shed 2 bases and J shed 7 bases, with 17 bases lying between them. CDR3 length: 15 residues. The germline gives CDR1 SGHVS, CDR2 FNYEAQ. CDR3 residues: CASSLSSAMGLGYTF. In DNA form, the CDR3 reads TGTGCCAGCAGCTTATCGAGTGCCATGGGGCTTGGCTACACCTTC.

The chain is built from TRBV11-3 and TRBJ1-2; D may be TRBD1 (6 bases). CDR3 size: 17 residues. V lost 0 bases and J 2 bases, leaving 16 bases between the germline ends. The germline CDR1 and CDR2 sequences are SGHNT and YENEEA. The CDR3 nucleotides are TGTGCCAGCAGCTTAGAAGGCTGGGGGCAGGGGAACTATGGCTACACCTTC. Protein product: CASSLEGWGQGNYGYTF.

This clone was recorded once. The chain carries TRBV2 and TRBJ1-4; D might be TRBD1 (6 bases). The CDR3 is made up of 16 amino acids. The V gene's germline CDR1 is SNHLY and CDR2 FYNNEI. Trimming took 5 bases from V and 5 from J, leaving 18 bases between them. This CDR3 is CASSKTGNGGNEKLFF. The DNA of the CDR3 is TGTGCCAGCAGTAAAACAGGGAATGGAGGGAATGAAAAACTGTTTTTT.

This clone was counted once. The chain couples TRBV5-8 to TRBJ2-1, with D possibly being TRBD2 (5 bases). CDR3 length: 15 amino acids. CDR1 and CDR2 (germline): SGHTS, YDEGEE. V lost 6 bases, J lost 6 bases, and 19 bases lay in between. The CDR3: CASTIFDRGLNEQFF. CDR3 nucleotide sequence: TGTGCCAGCACCATATTCGACCGAGGGCTCAATGAGCAGTTCTTC.